Below, 17 T cell receptor beta chains from the same sample are listed, as sequenced in a study of T cells in Graves' hyperthyroidism and ophthalmopathy. Amplified regions were TCR beta CDR3 sequences from RNA transcripts. Initially, a first-round RT-PCR of the TCR CDR3 employed the HTBI primer set. TCRdb passed the multiplex PCR reads through MiXCR, listing each CDR3 protein once. The sample contains approximately 640,000 distinct CDR3 sequences, 15% to 20% of which appear only once. The specimen sequenced was blood. These receptors originate from a woman aged 25-40 years with Graves' hyperthyroidism.

This clonotype was seen only a few times. In DNA form, the CDR3 reads TGTGCCAGCAGTCGGGCGGGAGCCAAAAACATTCAGTACTTC. This translates into CASSRAGAKNIQYF. The V and J genes are TRBV25-1 and TRBJ2-4; a weak D match, TRBD2 (5 bases). Germline CDR1 reads MGHDK; CDR2 reads SYGVNS. The CDR3 runs 14 residues. V lost 5 bases and J lost 0, with 8 bases in between. Combining the CDR3 with reference TRBV25-1 and TRBJ2-4 gives the whole variable domain EADIYQTPRYLVIGTGKKITLECSQTMGHDKMYWYQQDPGMELHLIHYSYGVNSTEKGDLSSESTVSRIRTEHFPLTLESARPSHTSQYLCASSRAGAKNIQYFGAGTRLSVL.

This clonotype occurred a few times. The rearrangement uses TRBV6-1 and TRBJ2-5; TRBD1 is a possible D gene (6 bases). The CDR3 runs 14 residues. Trimming left V 10 bases short and J 5 bases short, with 20 bases between. Looked up from germline, CDR1 is MNHNS and CDR2 is SASEGT. CDR3 region: CATNPGASAETQYF. The DNA of the CDR3 is TGTGCCACCAATCCAGGGGCGTCGGCGGAGACCCAGTACTTC.

This clonotype came up many times. The V gene is TRBV12-3 or TRBV12-4, the J gene TRBJ2-1, with a weak D call TRBD2 (6 bases). Trimming cost V 8 bases and J 7 bases, with 21 bases left between them. This CDR3 has 15 amino acids. The CDR3 coding sequence is TGTGCCAGCGGAAGTCCGGGGGTTGGCAGGAATGAGCAGTTCTTC. Translation gives CASGSPGVGRNEQFF.

The sample holds many counts of this clonotype. V and J are TRBV20-1 and TRBJ2-1, with 9 bases matching TRBD2. The CDR3 has 14 amino acids. V lost 7 bases and J lost 3; bases outside the gene matches: 7. Germline CDR1 reads DFQATT; CDR2 reads SNEGSKA (reference sequence). As DNA, the CDR3 is TGCAGTGTTAATAGCGGGAGTGACTACAATGAGCAGTTCTTC. Residues: CSVNSGSDYNEQFF.

This clonotype came up many times. The chain links TRBV11-1 to TRBJ2-7; D gene ambiguous. In germline, CDR1 is SGHAT, CDR2 FQDESV (reference sequence). This CDR3 contains 13 residues. Deletions cut 2 bases from V and 3 bases from J, with 8 bases between. The CDR3 coding sequence is TGTGCCAGCAGCTTACAGGACGACTACGAGCAGTACTTC. This sequence encodes CASSLQDDYEQYF.

This clonotype has a handful of counts. V gene TRBV18 combines with J gene TRBJ2-1; TRBD2 matches 9 bases. V shed 3 bases, J shed 5 bases, and the junction held 5 bases outside the gene matches. Germline lookup yields CDR1 KGHSH and CDR2 LQKENI. CDR3 length: 15 residues. CDR3 sequence reads: CASSPAGGPNNEQFF. The CDR3 DNA reads TGTGCCAGCTCACCGGCGGGAGGGCCCAACAATGAGCAGTTCTTC.

This clonotype has just a few counts. The CDR3 bases are TGTGCCAGCAGCTTAGCGCGAGGACAATCGCCCTACGAGCAGTACTTC. Translated: CASSLARGQSPYEQYF. J is TRBJ2-7 and V is TRBV7-9, with TRBD1 as a possible D gene (5 bases). CDR1 is SEHNR and CDR2 is FQNEAQ in the germline V gene (reference sequence). The CDR3 runs to 16 residues. V gave up 0 bases and J gave up 2 bases, with 14 bases separating them.

This clonotype has at least ten counts. The rearrangement joins TRBV6-1 to TRBJ1-3; D gene uncertain. CDR1 is MNHNS, CDR2 SASEGT, per germline. The CDR3 spans 17 residues. V lost 6 bases and J lost 3, with 21 bases in between. For the CDR3, the DNA is TGTGCCAGCAGGGCTGGACCCGCTTTTACGCGTGGAAACACCATATATTTT. Encoded protein: CASRAGPAFTRGNTIYF.

This clonotype was counted at least ten times. The chain links TRBV11-2 to TRBJ2-5, with TRBD2 as a possible D gene (6 bases). Trimming removed 3 bases at V and 3 bases at J, with 8 bases between. Germline CDR1 SGHAT, CDR2 FQNNGV. There are 13 residues in the CDR3. Here the CDR3 reads CASSLGGKETQYF. The CDR3 region has the DNA TGTGCCAGCAGCTTGGGCGGGAAAGAGACCCAGTACTTC. Drawing the rest from reference TRBV11-2 and TRBJ2-5, the complete variable domain is EAGVAQSPRYKIIEKRQSVAFWCNPISGHATLYWYQQILGQGPKLLIQFQNNGVVDDSQLPKDRFSAERLKGVDSTLKIQPAKLEDSAVYLCASSLGGKETQYFGPGTRLLVL.

This clonotype appeared a few times. This chain uses TRBV6-1 with TRBJ2-1, with 9 positions matching TRBD2. The germline CDR1 and CDR2 sequences are MNHNS and SASEGT. The CDR3 loop spans 16 amino acids. The ends lost 6 bases at V and 9 bases at J; junction bases unmatched: 15. The CDR3 sequence: CASRGLAGERESEQFF. In DNA form, the CDR3 reads TGTGCCAGCAGGGGCTTAGCGGGAGAACGAGAAAGTGAGCAGTTCTTC.

This clonotype was detected a few times. The chain employs TRBV12-3 or TRBV12-4 and TRBJ2-7, with 9 bases identical to TRBD1. After removal of 2 bases from V and 3 bases from J, the junction contained 5 bases not matched to a gene. This CDR3 region has 15 residues. The CDR3 DNA reads TGTGCCAGCAGTTTACCGGGACAGGGCCTCTACGAGCAGTACTTC. Translated: CASSLPGQGLYEQYF.

This clonotype was seen a few times. CDR3 in amino acids: CASSKEGSSYNEQFF. The DNA for the CDR3 is TGTGCCAGCAGTAAGGAAGGAAGCTCCTACAATGAGCAGTTCTTC. This chain connects TRBV7-3 to TRBJ2-1, with D hard to call. Germline-derived CDR1 and CDR2 are SGHTA and FQGTGA. Trimming left V 6 bases short and J 0 bases short, with 12 bases between. The CDR3 extends over 15 amino acids.

J is TRBJ1-1 and V is TRBV29-1, with D unclear. The CDR3 contains 12 residues. Trimming took off 3 bases at V and 2 bases at J, with 7 bases between the two ends. CDR1 and CDR2 (germline): SQVTM, ANQGSEA. CDR3 DNA sequence: TGCAGCGTTGAGATAGAAAACACTGAAGCTTTCTTT. It is translated as CSVEIENTEAFF. The full variable domain, completed using reference TRBV29-1 and TRBJ1-1, is SAVISQKPSRDICQRGTSLTIQCQVDSQVTMMFWYRQQPGQSLTLIATANQGSEATYESGFVIDKFPISRPNLTFSTLTVSNMSPEDSSIYLCSVEIENTEAFFGQGTRLTVV.

This clonotype came up a few times. The rearrangement links TRBV24-1 to TRBJ2-1, with D tentatively TRBD2 (6 bases). Trimming pared 1 base from V and 3 bases from J, leaving 12 bases between. The V gene's germline CDR1 is KGHDR and CDR2 SFDVKD. The CDR3 length is 16 residues. The CDR3 is CATSDFGQGGYNEQFF. CDR3 sequence (DNA): TGTGCCACCAGTGATTTCGGGCAGGGAGGCTACAATGAGCAGTTCTTC.

The genes are TRBV19 and TRBJ1-1, with 8 positions matching TRBD1. Germline CDR1 is LNHDA and CDR2 is SQIVND (reference sequence). The J segment lost 1 base and the V segment lost 9 bases, leaving 10 bases of the junction unmatched. The CDR3 spans 15 residues. CDR3 DNA sequence: TGTGCCAGCGGGCAGGGGGCAACGGGGAACACTGAAGCTTTCTTT. Amino acid sequence: CASGQGATGNTEAFF.

This clonotype was counted at least ten times. V usage is TRBV7-2 and J usage is TRBJ2-1; the D call may be TRBD1 or TRBD2 (6 bases each). Germline V gives CDR1 SGHTA, CDR2 FQGNSA. The germline V and J ends were trimmed by 5 bases and 6 bases, with 17 bases remaining between them. The CDR3 is 15 residues long. The CDR3 DNA follows: TGTGCCAGCAGCCTACAGGGAGGTACGGGCAATGAGCAGTTCTTC. Protein product: CASSLQGGTGNEQFF. Variable domain in full (rest from reference TRBV7-2 and TRBJ2-1): GAGVSQSPSNKVTEKGKDVELRCDPISGHTALYWYRQSLGQGLEFLIYFQGNSAPDKSGLPSDRFSAERTGGSVSTLTIQRTQQEDSAVYLCASSLQGGTGNEQFFGPGTRLTVL.

This clonotype was found many times. This chain's CDR3 is CASSLTIFTDTQYF. For the CDR3, the DNA is TGTGCCAGCAGCCTGACTATTTTCACAGATACGCAGTATTTT. The chain employs TRBV11-3 and TRBJ2-3, with D perhaps TRBD2 (5 bases). V was clipped by 5 bases and J by 2 bases, with 11 bases between them. Germline V lookup: CDR1 SGHNT, CDR2 YENEEA. The CDR3 spans 14 residues.